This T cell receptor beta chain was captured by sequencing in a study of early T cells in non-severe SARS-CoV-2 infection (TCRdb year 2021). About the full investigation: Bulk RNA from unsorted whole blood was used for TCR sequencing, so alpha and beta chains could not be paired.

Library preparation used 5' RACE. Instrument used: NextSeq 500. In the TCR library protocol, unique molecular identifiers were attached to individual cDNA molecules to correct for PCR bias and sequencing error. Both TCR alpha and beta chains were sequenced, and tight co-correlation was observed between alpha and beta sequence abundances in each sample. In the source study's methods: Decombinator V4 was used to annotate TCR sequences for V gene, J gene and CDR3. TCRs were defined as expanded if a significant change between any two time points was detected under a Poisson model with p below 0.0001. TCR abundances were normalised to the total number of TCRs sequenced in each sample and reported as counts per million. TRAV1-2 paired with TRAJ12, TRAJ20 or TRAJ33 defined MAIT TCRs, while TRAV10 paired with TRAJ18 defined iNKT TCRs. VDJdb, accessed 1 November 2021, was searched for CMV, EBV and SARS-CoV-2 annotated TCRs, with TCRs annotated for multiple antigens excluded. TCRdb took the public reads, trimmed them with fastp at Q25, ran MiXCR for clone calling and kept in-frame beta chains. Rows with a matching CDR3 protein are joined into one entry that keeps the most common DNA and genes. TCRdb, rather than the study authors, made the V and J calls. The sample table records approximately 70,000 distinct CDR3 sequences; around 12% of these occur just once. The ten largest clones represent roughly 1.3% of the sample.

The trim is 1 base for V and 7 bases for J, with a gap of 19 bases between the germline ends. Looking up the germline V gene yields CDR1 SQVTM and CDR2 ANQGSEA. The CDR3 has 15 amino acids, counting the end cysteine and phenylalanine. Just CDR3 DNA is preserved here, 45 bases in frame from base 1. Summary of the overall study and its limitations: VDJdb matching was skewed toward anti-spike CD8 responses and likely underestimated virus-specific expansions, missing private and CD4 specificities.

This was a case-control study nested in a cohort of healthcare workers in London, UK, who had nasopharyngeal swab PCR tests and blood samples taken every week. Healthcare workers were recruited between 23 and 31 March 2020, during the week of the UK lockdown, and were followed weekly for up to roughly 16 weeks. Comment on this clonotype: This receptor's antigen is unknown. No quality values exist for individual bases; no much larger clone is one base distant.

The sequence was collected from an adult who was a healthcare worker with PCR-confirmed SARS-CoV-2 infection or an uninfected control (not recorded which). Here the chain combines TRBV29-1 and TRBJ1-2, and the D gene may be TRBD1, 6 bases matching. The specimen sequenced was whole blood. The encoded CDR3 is CSVEGQGIGKRGYTF. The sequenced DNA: TGCAGCGTTGAAGGGCAGGGGATAGGGAAACGTGGCTACACCTTC. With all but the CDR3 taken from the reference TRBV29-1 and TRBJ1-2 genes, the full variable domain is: SAVISQKPSRDICQRGTSLTIQCQVDSQVTMMFWYRQQPGQSLTLIATANQGSEATYESGFVIDKFPISRPNLTFSTLTVSNMSPEDSSIYLCSVEGQGIGKRGYTFGSGTRLTVV.